These 21 T cell receptor beta chains were sequenced from one sample in a study of CD8+CD57+ T cells in acquired aplastic anemia. Patients chosen for sequencing had shown CD8+CD57+ cell expansion by flow cytometry. Using genomic DNA as the template, TCR beta VDJ and CDR3 profiling was carried out. MiXCR was run by TCRdb on the reads, yielding one entry per CDR3 protein. The sample has fewer than 85,000 distinct CDR3 sequences, roughly 72% seen once. The specimen sequenced was sorted CD4+, CD8+, or CD8+CD57+ T cells (not recorded which) from PBMCs. The source is a human donor with aplastic anemia.

This clonotype was observed at least ten times. This rearrangement joins TRBV27 to TRBJ2-1; the D gene is possibly TRBD2 (5 bases). Trimming shortened V by 5 bases and J by 5 bases, and 10 bases separated the two germline ends. Germline-derived CDR1 and CDR2 are MNHEY and SMNVEV (reference sequence). This CDR3 has 13 amino acids. Here the CDR3 DNA reads TGTGCCAGCAGTCGAGGGAGTCACAATGAGCAGTTCTTC. Translation: CASSRGSHNEQFF.

This clonotype was picked up a small number of times. The V gene is TRBV15, the J gene TRBJ2-7; 10 nucleotides line up with TRBD2. V lost 3 bases and J lost 6; bases outside the gene matches: 11. This CDR3 has 16 residues. Germline CDR1 and CDR2: LNHNV and YYDKDF (reference sequence). DNA of the CDR3: TGTGCCACCAGCAGGACGATAGCGGGAGGCCCTGGCGAGCAGTACTTC. Translation gives CATSRTIAGGPGEQYF.

This chain uses TRBV6-1 with TRBJ2-7; a possible D gene is TRBD1 (5 bases). CDR1 and CDR2 from the germline V gene are MNHNS and SASEGT. Trimming removed 8 bases at V and 4 bases at J, with 18 bases between. There are 14 residues in the CDR3. In DNA, the CDR3 is TGTGCCAGCTCGGCGGCAGGGTTAAGGTACGAGCAGTACTTC. As protein: CASSAAGLRYEQYF.

This clonotype was seen only a few times. The chain links TRBV29-1 to TRBJ2-7; D ambiguous. Germline CDR1 SQVTM, CDR2 ANQGSEA. Between the trimmed V and J ends, which lost 7 bases and 2 bases, there was a span of 15 bases. The CDR3 is made up of 13 amino acids. For the CDR3, the DNA is TGCAGCGCAACGCGGACGGCTGCCTACGAGCAGTACTTC. This encodes CSATRTAAYEQYF.

The V and J genes are TRBV7-8 and TRBJ2-7; D is uncertain. The CDR3 is 12 residues long. V shed 3 bases and J shed 6 bases, with 9 bases lying between them. Germline-derived CDR1 and CDR2 are SGHVS and FQNEAQ. CDR3 amino acids: CASSFTLSEQYF. CDR3 nucleotides: TGTGCCAGCAGCTTTACTTTGTCCGAGCAGTACTTC.

The rearrangement joins TRBV29-1 to TRBJ2-5; TRBD2 is a possible D gene (5 bases). CDR3 size: 12 residues. In germline, CDR1 is SQVTM, CDR2 ANQGSEA. The germline V and J ends were trimmed by 4 bases and 1 base, with 7 bases remaining between them. CDR3 amino acids: CSVGTPQETQYF. CDR3 DNA sequence: TGCAGCGTTGGGACTCCCCAAGAGACCCAGTACTTC.

This chain joins TRBV7-9 and TRBJ1-5; D remains unclear. The V end lost 1 base, the J end lost 10 bases, and 8 bases lay between the germline ends. The CDR3 has 12 amino acids. Germline V gene sequence: CDR1 SEHNR, CDR2 FQNEAQ (reference sequence). The CDR3: CASSLDRPPQHF. The CDR3 DNA follows: TGTGCCAGCAGCTTAGATCGTCCCCCCCAGCATTTT.

This clonotype was seen at least ten times. This chain joins TRBV7-9 and TRBJ2-3; possibly TRBD1 for D (5 bases). Trimming left V 1 base short and J 1 base short, with 12 bases between. Germline CDR1 SEHNR, CDR2 FQNEAQ (reference sequence). The CDR3 loop spans 16 amino acids. The CDR3 protein is CASSLGQGGGTDTQYF. The CDR3 bases are TGTGCCAGCAGCTTAGGGCAGGGTGGTGGCACAGATACGCAGTATTTT.

The gene calls are TRBV25-1 and TRBJ2-7, with D unresolved. Germline-derived CDR1 and CDR2 are MGHDK and SYGVNS. The length of the CDR3 is 14 residues. V was trimmed by 1 base and J by 5 bases, leaving 12 bases between them. The CDR3 bases are TGTGCCAGCAGTGAATTTGGGTCACTCAACGAGCAGTACTTC. Residues: CASSEFGSLNEQYF.

This clonotype came up a few times. V gene TRBV20-1 combines with J gene TRBJ1-2, with D maybe TRBD1 (5 bases). The V gene's germline CDR1 is DFQATT and CDR2 SNEGSKA (reference sequence). Trimming took off 5 bases at V and 7 bases at J, with 11 bases between the two ends. The CDR3 contains 11 residues. CDR3 in DNA: TGCAGTGCTCGTATGAGGGGTGGCTACACCTTC. Its protein product is CSARMRGGYTF.

This clonotype came up many times. The V call is TRBV19, the J call TRBJ2-7; TRBD2 matches at 7 bases. J lost 2 bases, V lost 3 bases, and 7 bases had no gene match. The CDR3 loop spans 15 amino acids. Germline V gene sequence: CDR1 LNHDA, CDR2 SQIVND (reference sequence). The CDR3 DNA is TGTGCCAGTAGTATCCGGGAGGCCTTCCCCTACGAGCAGTACTTC. Amino acid sequence: CASSIREAFPYEQYF. The variable domain in full, completed from reference TRBV19 and TRBJ2-7, reads DGGITQSPKYLFRKEGQNVTLSCEQNLNHDAMYWYRQDPGQGLRLIYYSQIVNDFQKGDIAEGYSVSREKKESFPLTVTSAQKNPTAFYLCASSIREAFPYEQYFGPGTRLTVT.

The CDR3 nucleotides are TGTGCCACCAGTGATACGACAGGGCGGGACACTGAAGCTTTCTTT. It yields the protein CATSDTTGRDTEAFF. The rearrangement joins TRBV24-1 to TRBJ1-1, with 7 positions matching TRBD1. Looked up from germline, CDR1 is KGHDR and CDR2 is SFDVKD. The CDR3 length is 15 residues. V lost 3 bases, J lost 3 bases, and 6 bases stayed unmatched.

CDR3 loop: CAISVAGGGNQPQHF. In DNA, the CDR3 is TGTGCCATCAGTGTCGCGGGAGGCGGCAATCAGCCCCAGCATTTT. This chain links TRBV10-3 with TRBJ1-5, with no clear D. Trimming removed 4 bases at V and 2 bases at J, with 12 bases between. Per the germline V gene, CDR1 is ENHRY and CDR2 is SYGVKD. The length of the CDR3 is 15 residues.

The CDR3 loop reads CAISESGQQTYEQYF. DNA for the CDR3: TGTGCCATCAGTGAAAGTGGGCAGCAGACCTACGAGCAGTACTTC. The chain combines TRBV10-3 with TRBJ2-7, with D uncertain. The V end was cut by 3 bases, the J end by 2 bases, with 14 bases between. Looked up from germline, CDR1 is ENHRY and CDR2 is SYGVKD. The CDR3 has 15 amino acids.

This clonotype was counted a few times. Germline and junction disagree at one end, which may indicate a read error. The CDR3 protein is CASTLTWETQYF. CDR3 sequence (DNA): TGTGCCAGCACACTGACCTGGGAGACTCAGTACTTC. The genes are TRBV2 and TRBJ2-5; maybe TRBD2 (5 bases). Germline-derived CDR1 and CDR2 are SNHLY and FYNNEI. The length of the CDR3 is 12 residues.

This clonotype is categorized as medium-sized. The chain is built from TRBV15 and TRBJ2-7; 8 positions agree with TRBD1. V shed 0 bases and J 6 bases; nucleotides not matched to a gene: 4. This CDR3 has 14 residues. The germline V gene encodes CDR1 LNHNV and CDR2 YYDKDF (reference sequence). CDR3 bases: TGTGCCACCAGCAGAGAGACAGGGGCAGCCGAGCAGTACTTC. As protein: CATSRETGAAEQYF.

This rearrangement joins TRBV11-2 to TRBJ1-1; D is uncertain. V was cut by 5 bases and J by 3 bases, with 7 bases left in between. CDR1 is SGHAT and CDR2 is FQNNGV in the germline V gene. This CDR3 spans 12 amino acids. CDR3 residues: CASSHEYTEAFF. CDR3 nucleotide sequence: TGTGCCAGCAGCCACGAGTACACTGAAGCTTTCTTT.

This clonotype was counted a few times. The chain carries TRBV19 and TRBJ2-3; no reliable D call. Trimming left V 5 bases short and J 2 bases short, with 11 bases between. The CDR3 is 14 residues long. CDR1 LNHDA and CDR2 SQIVND come from the germline V gene (reference sequence). CDR3 in amino acids: CASSPNTYTDTQYF. DNA for the CDR3: TGTGCCAGTAGTCCAAACACGTACACAGATACGCAGTATTTT.

V is TRBV7-3 and J is TRBJ2-7, with D perhaps matching TRBD1 or TRBD2 (6 bases each). The CDR3 runs 16 residues. The germline V gene encodes CDR1 SGHTA and CDR2 FQGTGA. The V end was cut by 1 base, the J end by 2 bases, with 15 bases between. CDR3 in amino acids: CASSLRRGDKPYEQYF. CDR3 in DNA: TGTGCCAGCAGCTTAAGGCGCGGGGACAAACCCTACGAGCAGTACTTC. Looking up the rest from reference TRBV7-3 and TRBJ2-7 gives the full variable domain: GAGVSQTPSNKVTEKGKYVELRCDPISGHTALYWYRQSLGQGPEFLIYFQGTGAADDSGLPNDRFFAVRPEGSVSTLKIQRTERGDSAVYLCASSLRRGDKPYEQYFGPGTRLTVT.

The chain recombines TRBV5-5 with TRBJ2-5; D may be TRBD2 (5 bases). Per the germline V gene, CDR1 is SGHKS and CDR2 is YYEKEE (reference sequence). The CDR3 loop spans 16 amino acids. Trimming cost V 6 bases and J 1 base, with 19 bases left between them. CDR3 loop: CASTVSVREVQETQYF. The CDR3 coding sequence is TGTGCCAGCACCGTTAGTGTCCGGGAAGTCCAAGAGACCCAGTACTTC.

In this sample, this clonotype turned up once. This chain links TRBV19 with TRBJ1-2, with D unclear. Germline V gene data show CDR1 as LNHDA and CDR2 as SQIVND (reference sequence). The CDR3 sequence is 15 residues long. The V end lost 2 bases, the J end lost 4 bases, and 14 bases lay between the germline ends. The CDR3 bases are TGTGCCAGTAGTATAAACCACCCTAAAGGCTATGGCTACACCTTC. It translates to CASSINHPKGYGYTF.